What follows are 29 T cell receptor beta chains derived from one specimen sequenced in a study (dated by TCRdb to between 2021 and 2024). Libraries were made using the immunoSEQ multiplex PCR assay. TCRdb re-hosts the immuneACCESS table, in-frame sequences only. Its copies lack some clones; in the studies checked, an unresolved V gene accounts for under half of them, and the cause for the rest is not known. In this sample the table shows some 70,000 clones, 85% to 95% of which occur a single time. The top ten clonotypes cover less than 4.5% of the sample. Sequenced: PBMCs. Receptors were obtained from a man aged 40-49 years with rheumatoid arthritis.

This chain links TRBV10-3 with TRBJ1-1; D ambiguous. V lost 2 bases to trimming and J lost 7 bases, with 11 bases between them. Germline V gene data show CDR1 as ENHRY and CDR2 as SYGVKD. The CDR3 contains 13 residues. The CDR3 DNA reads TGTGCCATCAGTGAGGGCTCTGGGAGTGAAGCTTTCTTT. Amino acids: CAISEGSGSEAFF.

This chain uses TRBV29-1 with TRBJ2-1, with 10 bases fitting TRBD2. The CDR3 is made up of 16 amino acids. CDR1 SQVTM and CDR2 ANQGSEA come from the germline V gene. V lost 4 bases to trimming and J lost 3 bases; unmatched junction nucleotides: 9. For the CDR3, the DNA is TGCAGCGTTGCCGAGCGGGGGGGCAGCATCTACAATGAGCAGTTCTTC. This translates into CSVAERGGSIYNEQFF.

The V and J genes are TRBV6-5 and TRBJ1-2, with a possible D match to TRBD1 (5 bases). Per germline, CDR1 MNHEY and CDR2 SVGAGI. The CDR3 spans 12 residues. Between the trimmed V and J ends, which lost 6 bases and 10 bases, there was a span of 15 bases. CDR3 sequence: CASSGSGRDYTF. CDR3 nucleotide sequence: TGTGCCAGCAGCGGTTCGGGGCGGGACTACACCTTC.

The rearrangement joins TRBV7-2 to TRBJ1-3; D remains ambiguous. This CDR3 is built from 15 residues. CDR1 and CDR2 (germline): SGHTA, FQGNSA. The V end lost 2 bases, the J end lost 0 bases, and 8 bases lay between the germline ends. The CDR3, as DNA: TGTGCCAGCAGCTTAACTTTTACCTCTGGAAACACCATATATTTT. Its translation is CASSLTFTSGNTIYF.

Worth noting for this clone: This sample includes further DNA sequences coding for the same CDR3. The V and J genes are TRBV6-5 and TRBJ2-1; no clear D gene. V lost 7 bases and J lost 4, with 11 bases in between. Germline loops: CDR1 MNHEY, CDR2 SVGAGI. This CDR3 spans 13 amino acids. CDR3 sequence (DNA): TGTGCCAGCACGTCTGAAATGTACAATGAGCAGTTCTTC. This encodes CASTSEMYNEQFF.

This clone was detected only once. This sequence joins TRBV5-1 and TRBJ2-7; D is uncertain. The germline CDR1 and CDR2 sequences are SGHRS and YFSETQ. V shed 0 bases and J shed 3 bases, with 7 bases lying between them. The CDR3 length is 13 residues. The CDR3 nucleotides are TGCGCCAGCAGCTTGGAGCAGTACTACGAGCAGTACTTC. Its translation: CASSLEQYYEQYF.

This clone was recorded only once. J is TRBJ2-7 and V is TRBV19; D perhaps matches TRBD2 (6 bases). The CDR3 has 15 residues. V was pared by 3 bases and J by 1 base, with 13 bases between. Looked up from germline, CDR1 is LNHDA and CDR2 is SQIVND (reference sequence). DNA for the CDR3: TGTGCCAGTAGTATGGTCGCGGGATCTTCCTACGAGCAGTACTTC. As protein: CASSMVAGSSYEQYF.

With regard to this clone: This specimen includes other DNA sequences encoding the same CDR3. The CDR3 DNA reads TGCGCCAGCAGCCAAGAAGGAGGCGGGAGAGAAAGCTCCTACAATGAGCAGTTCTTC. It encodes CASSQEGGGRESSYNEQFF. The chain employs TRBV4-1 and TRBJ2-1; 7 bases are shared with TRBD2. The CDR3 has 19 residues. Losses at the gene ends were 0 bases for V and 0 bases for J; bases not matched to a gene: 11. The germline V gene has CDR1 MGHRA and CDR2 YSYEKL.

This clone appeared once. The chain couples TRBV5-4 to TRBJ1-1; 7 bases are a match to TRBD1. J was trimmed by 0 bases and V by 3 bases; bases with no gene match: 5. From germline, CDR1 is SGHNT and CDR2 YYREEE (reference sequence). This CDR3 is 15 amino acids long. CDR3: CASSSGQILNTEAFF. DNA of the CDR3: TGTGCCAGCAGCTCGGGACAGATCCTGAACACTGAAGCTTTCTTT.

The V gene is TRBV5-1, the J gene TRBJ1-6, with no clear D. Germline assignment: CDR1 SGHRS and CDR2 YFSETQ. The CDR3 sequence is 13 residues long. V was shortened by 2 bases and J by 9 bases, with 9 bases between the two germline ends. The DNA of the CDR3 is TGCGCCAGCAGCTTCATTGGGATTTCACCCCTCCACTTT. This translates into CASSFIGISPLHF.

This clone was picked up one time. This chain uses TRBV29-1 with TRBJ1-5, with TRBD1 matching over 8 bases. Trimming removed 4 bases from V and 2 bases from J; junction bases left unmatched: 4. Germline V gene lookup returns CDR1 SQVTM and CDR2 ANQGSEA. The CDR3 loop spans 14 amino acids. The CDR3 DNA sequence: TGCAGCGTTGGGGCGACAGGGGGCAATCAGCCCCAGCATTTT. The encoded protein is CSVGATGGNQPQHF. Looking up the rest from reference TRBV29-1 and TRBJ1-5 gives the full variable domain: SAVISQKPSRDICQRGTSLTIQCQVDSQVTMMFWYRQQPGQSLTLIATANQGSEATYESGFVIDKFPISRPNLTFSTLTVSNMSPEDSSIYLCSVGATGGNQPQHFGDGTRLSIL.

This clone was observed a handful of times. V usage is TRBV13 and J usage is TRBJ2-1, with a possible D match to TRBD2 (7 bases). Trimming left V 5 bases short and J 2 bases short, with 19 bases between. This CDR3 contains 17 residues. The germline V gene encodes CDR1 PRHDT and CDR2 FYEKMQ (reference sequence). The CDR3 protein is CASSPPEGGSTYNEQFF. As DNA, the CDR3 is TGTGCCAGCAGCCCCCCAGAGGGGGGGAGCACCTACAATGAGCAGTTCTTC.

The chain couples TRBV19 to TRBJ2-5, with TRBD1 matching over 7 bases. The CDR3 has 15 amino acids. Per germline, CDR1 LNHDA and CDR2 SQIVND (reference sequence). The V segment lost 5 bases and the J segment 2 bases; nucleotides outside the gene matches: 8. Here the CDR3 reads CASSLRDRAQETQYF. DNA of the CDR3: TGTGCCAGTAGTCTACGGGACAGAGCACAAGAGACCCAGTACTTC.

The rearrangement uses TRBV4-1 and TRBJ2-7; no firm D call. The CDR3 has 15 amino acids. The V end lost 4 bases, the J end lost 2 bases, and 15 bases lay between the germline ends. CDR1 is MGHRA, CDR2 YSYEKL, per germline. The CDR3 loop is CASSRDPAGAYEQYF. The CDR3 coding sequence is TGCGCCAGCAGCCGAGACCCCGCAGGAGCCTACGAGCAGTACTTC.

The CDR3 nucleotides read TGCAGCGTTGAAGATCCCGACAGGGAGCAGTATTTT. Translation: CSVEDPDREQYF. The chain links TRBV29-1 to TRBJ2-3; the match to TRBD1 covers 7 bases. This CDR3 has 12 amino acids. Germline CDR1 is SQVTM and CDR2 is ANQGSEA. V trimming: 0 bases; J trimming: 11 bases; junction bases outside the gene matches: 5.

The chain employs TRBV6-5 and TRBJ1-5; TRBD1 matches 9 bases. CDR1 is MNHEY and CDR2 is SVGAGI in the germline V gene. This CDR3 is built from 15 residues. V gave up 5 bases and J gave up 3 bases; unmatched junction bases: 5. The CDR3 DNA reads TGTGCCAGCAGTCCCGGGACAGGGATCAATCAGCCCCAGCATTTT. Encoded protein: CASSPGTGINQPQHF.

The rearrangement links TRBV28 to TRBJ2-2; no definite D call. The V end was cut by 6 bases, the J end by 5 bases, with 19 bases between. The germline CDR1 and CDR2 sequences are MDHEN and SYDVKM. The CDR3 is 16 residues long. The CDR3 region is CASRQNLELRTGELFF. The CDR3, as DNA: TGTGCCAGCAGGCAGAACTTAGAATTACGGACCGGGGAGCTGTTTTTT.

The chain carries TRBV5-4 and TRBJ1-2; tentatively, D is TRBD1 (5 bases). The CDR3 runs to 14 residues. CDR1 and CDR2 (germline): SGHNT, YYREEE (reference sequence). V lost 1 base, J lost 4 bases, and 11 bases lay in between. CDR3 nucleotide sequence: TGTGCCAGCAGCTTGCCAGGGAAAGGCTATGGCTACACCTTC. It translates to CASSLPGKGYGYTF.

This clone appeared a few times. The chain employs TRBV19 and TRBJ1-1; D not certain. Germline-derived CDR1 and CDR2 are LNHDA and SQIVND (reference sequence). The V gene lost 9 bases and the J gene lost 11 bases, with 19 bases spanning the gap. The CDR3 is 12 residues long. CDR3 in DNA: TGTGCCAGCGGATCTCTAGGACCGATGGCTTTCTTT. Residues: CASGSLGPMAFF. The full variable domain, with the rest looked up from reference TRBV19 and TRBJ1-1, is DGGITQSPKYLFRKEGQNVTLSCEQNLNHDAMYWYRQDPGQGLRLIYYSQIVNDFQKGDIAEGYSVSREKKESFPLTVTSAQKNPTAFYLCASGSLGPMAFFGQGTRLTVV.

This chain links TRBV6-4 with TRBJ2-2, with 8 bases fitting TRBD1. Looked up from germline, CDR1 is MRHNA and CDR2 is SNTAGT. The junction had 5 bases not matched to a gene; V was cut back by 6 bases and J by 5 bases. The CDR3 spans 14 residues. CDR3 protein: CASSLRTGTGELFF. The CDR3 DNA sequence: TGTGCCAGCAGCCTCAGGACAGGGACCGGGGAGCTGTTTTTT.

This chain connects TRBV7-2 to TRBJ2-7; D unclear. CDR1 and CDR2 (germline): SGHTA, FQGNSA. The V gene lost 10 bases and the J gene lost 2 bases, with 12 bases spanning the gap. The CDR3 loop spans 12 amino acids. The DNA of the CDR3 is TGTGCCACCGGCAAAGGGACCTACGAGCAGTACTTC. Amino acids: CATGKGTYEQYF.

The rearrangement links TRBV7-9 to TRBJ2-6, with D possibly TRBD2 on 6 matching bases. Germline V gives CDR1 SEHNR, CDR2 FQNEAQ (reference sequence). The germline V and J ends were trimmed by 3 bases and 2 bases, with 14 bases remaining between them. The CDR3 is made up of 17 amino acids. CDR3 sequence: CASSFRGIGAGANVLTF. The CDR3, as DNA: TGTGCCAGCAGCTTCCGGGGGATTGGAGCTGGGGCCAACGTCCTGACTTTC.

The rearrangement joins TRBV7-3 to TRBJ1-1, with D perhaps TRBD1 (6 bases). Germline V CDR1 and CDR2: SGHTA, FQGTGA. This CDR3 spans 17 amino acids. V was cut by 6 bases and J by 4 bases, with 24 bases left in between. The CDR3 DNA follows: TGTGCCAGCAGGATTCGCAACCCCGGGACAAGGATCACTGAAGCTTTCTTT. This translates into CASRIRNPGTRITEAFF.

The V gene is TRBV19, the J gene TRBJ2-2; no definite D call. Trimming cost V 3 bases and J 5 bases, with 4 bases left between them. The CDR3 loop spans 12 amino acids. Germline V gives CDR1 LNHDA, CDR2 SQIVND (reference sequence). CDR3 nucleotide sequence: TGTGCCAGTAGTATTCCGACCGGGGAGCTGTTTTTT. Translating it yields CASSIPTGELFF.

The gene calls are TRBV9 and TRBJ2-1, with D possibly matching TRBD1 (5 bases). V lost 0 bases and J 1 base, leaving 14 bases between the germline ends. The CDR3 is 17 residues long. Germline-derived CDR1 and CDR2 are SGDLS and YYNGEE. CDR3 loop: CASSVGSAGQSYNEQFF. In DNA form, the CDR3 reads TGTGCCAGCAGCGTAGGATCGGCAGGACAATCCTACAATGAGCAGTTCTTC.

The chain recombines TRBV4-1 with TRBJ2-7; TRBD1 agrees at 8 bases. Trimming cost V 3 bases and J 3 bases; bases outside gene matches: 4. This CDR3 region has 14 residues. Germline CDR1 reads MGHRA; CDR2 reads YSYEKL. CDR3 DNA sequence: TGCGCCAGCAGCCAGACGGACAGGGACTACGAGCAGTACTTC. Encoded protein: CASSQTDRDYEQYF.

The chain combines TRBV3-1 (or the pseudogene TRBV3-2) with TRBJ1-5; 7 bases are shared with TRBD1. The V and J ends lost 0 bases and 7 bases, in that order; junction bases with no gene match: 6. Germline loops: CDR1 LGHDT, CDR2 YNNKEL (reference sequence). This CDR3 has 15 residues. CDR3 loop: CASSQDSGGYQPQHF. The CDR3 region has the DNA TGTGCCAGCAGCCAAGATTCAGGGGGGTACCAGCCCCAGCATTTT.

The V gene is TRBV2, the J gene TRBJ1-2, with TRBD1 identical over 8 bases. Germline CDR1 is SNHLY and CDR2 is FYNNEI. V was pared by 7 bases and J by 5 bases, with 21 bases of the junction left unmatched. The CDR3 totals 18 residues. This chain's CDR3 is CASTSFRDRRTSGYGYTF. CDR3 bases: TGTGCCAGCACCTCCTTCCGGGACAGGCGCACCTCTGGATATGGCTACACCTTC.

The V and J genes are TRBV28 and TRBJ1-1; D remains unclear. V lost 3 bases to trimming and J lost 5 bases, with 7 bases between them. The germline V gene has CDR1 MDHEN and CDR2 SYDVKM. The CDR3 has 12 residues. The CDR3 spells CASSFGETEAFF. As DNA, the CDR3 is TGTGCCAGCAGTTTCGGGGAAACTGAAGCTTTCTTT.